The text below deals with one TCR beta chain. Its antigen is currently not known. No quality values exist for individual bases; no much larger clone is one base distant. At the junction V is shortened by 5 bases and J by 2 bases; bases outside the gene matches: 11. The CDR3, from cysteine to phenylalanine, totals 16 residues. The entry retains the CDR3 DNA only, 48 bases that are in frame from base 1. CDR1 and CDR2 are read off the germline V gene as SGHVS and FNYEAQ. The source of the sample is a study of OX40 agonist ivuxolimab in advanced cancers. Study-level background: Ivuxolimab was a fully human IgG2 agonistic monoclonal antibody targeting the costimulatory receptor OX40 (CD134). A male proportion of under 85% and a mean age of roughly 58 years, ranging from 23 to 79, were recorded for the dose-escalation cohort. Intravenous ivuxolimab was administered to patients every 2 weeks at six dose levels: 0.01, 0.1, 0.3, 1.5, 3 and 10 mg/kg. Prior anti-PD-1, anti-PD-L1 or anti-CTLA-4 therapy was permitted, and approximately 39% of dose-escalation patients had received checkpoint inhibitors. The purpose of peripheral TCRbeta sequencing was to test whether ivuxolimab changed TCR sequence diversity and led to clonal T-cell expansion. The monotherapy dose-escalation portion (N of about 50 patients) of the phase I ivuxolimab trial is reported in the paper. Partial responses occurred in three dose-escalation patients, of whom one had hepatocellular carcinoma and two had cutaneous melanoma. Among the roughly 54 dose-escalation patients, some 20 had hepatocellular carcinoma, 15 or so melanoma, 9 renal cell carcinoma and 9 head and neck cancer.

Patients with autoimmune disease history or receiving systemic immunosuppression were excluded from the trial. Peripheral blood for TCR sequencing was collected from all dose cohorts at baseline, on cycle 4 day 1, and on cycle 7 day 1. Samples were obtained from an open-label, multicenter, first-in-human phase I dose-escalation trial of ivuxolimab. Adults with locally advanced or metastatic melanoma, renal cell carcinoma, hepatocellular carcinoma or head and neck squamous cell carcinoma were enrolled in the trial. Before TCR sequencing, CD4+ T cells and CD8+ T cells from peripheral blood were sorted into separate populations. Genomic DNA was extracted from sorted cells for sequencing of the TCRbeta CDR3 region. TCRbeta CDR3 regions were sequenced using the immunoSEQ Assay. Imported from immuneACCESS, the table was reduced by TCRdb to in-frame sequences with V and J called. These copies leave out some clones; in studies compared against another copy, an unresolved V gene accounts for under half, and the cause of the remainder is not known. The sample table lists about 58,000 clones, around four fifths of them with a count of one. The leading ten clones occupy approximately 2.8% of the sample.

Summary of the overall study and its limitations: On average, CD8+ T cells showed more expanded clones than CD4+ T cells after ivuxolimab. At doses of 0.1 to 3.0 mg/kg, clonal expansion of both CD4+ and CD8+ T cells in blood was seen between baseline and week 6. The antigen specificity of the peripheral T cells that underwent clonal expansion was not determined. In partial responders in the 0.1-3.0 mg/kg groups, normalized peripheral clonal expansion was found to be among the lowest, especially among CD8+ T cells. Low levels of normalized T-cell clonal expansion were also shown by some nonresponding patients.

The V gene is TRBV7-6 and the J gene is TRBJ2-5; 7 bases in the junction line up with TRBD1. This material consisted of CD4+ or CD8+ T cells sorted from blood, taken in a trial of the OX40 agonist ivuxolimab. This sequence originates from an adult with an advanced solid tumor such as melanoma, head and neck, liver or kidney cancer. The CDR3 region: CASSRSQGQNQETQYF. At the DNA level, the sequence is TGTGCCAGCAGCCGATCTCAGGGACAGAATCAAGAGACCCAGTACTTC.